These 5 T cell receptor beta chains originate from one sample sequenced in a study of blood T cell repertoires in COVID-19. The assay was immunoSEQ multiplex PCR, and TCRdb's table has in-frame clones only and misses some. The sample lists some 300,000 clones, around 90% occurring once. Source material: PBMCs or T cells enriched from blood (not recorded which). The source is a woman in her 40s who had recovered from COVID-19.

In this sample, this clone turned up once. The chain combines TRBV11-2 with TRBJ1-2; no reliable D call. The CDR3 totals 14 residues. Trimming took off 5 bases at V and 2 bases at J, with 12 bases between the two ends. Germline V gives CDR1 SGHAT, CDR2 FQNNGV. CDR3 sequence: CASSLDLMNYGYTF. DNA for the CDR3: TGTGCCAGCAGCCTCGACTTGATGAACTATGGCTACACCTTC.

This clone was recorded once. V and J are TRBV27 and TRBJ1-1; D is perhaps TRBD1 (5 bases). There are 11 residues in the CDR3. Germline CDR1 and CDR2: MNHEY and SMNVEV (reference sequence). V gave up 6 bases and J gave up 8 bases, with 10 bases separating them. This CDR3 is CASREGREAFF. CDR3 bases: TGTGCCAGCAGGGAGGGGAGAGAAGCTTTCTTT.

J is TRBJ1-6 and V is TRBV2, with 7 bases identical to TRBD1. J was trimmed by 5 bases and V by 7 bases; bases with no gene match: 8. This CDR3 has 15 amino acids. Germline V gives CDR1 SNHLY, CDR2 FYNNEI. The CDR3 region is CASKPDRVHNSPLHF. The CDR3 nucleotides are TGTGCCAGCAAGCCCGACAGGGTTCATAATTCACCCCTCCACTTT.

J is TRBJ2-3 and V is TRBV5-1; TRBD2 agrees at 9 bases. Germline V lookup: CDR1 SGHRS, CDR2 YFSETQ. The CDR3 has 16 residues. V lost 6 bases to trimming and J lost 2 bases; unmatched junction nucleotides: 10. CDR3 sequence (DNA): TGCGCCAGCAACAATAGAGCGGGAGGTGACACAGATACGCAGTATTTT. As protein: CASNNRAGGDTDTQYF.

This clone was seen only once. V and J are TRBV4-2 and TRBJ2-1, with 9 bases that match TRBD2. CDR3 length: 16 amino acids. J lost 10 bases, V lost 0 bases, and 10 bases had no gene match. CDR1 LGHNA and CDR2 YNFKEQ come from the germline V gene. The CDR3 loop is CASSQDRRGLAGEQFF. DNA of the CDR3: TGTGCCAGCAGCCAAGATCGCCGGGGGCTAGCGGGGGAGCAGTTCTTC.